This is a list of T cell receptor beta chains from one sample in a study of T cell responses to AZD1222 COVID-19 vaccine. Method: immunoSEQ multiplex PCR; TCRdb's copy keeps in-frame clones and lacks some. Of some 200,000 clones in the sample, over 85% were seen once. The sample here was peripheral blood, taken 28 days after the second dose of the MenACWY control vaccine. The receptor source for this set is an adult who received the MenACWY meningococcal vaccine as a control. The conserved cysteine and the conserved F or W are not part of the CDR3 here.

v_call: TRBV3-1/TRBV3-2; cdr3_aa: ASSQVLRQGGSGNEKLF
v_call: TRBV7-2; cdr3_aa: ASSLPGRGRGGYT
v_call: TRBV30; cdr3_aa: ARNGTQANYGYT
v_call: TRBV10-2; cdr3_aa: ASSPGSYNEQF
v_call: TRBV7-2; cdr3_aa: ASSLGGSGANVLT
v_call: TRBV19; cdr3_aa: ASTLGTGSYEQY
v_call: TRBV11-2; cdr3_aa: ASSRSGSTYEQY
v_call: TRBV19; cdr3_aa: ASSRGFNEKLF
v_call: TRBV7-2; cdr3_aa: ASSLGDRAAYEQY
v_call: TRBV6-4; cdr3_aa: ASSPTSGRGNEQF
v_call: TRBV7-2; cdr3_aa: ASSLARGGWELF
v_call: TRBV30; cdr3_aa: AWSVKGVPEAF
v_call: TRBV27; cdr3_aa: ASSQQRGRRNEQF
v_call: TRBV9; cdr3_aa: ASSVALSGNTIY
v_call: TRBV6-5; cdr3_aa: ASLPRVGANVLT
v_call: TRBV7-8; cdr3_aa: ASSLDSVSNQPQH
v_call: TRBV2; cdr3_aa: ATDRLNTEAF
v_call: TRBV18; cdr3_aa: ASSPAGGTEAF
v_call: TRBV2; cdr3_aa: ASSEGGLGMGRYEQY
v_call: TRBV24-1; cdr3_aa: ATSESRGGSGGYT
v_call: TRBV28; cdr3_aa: ASRSPGNYGYT
v_call: TRBV4-1; cdr3_aa: ASSTRAGLYNEQF
v_call: TRBV6-5; cdr3_aa: ASSRTGAVDTQY
v_call: TRBV19; cdr3_aa: ASSLGTNRYTDTQY
v_call: TRBV24-1; cdr3_aa: ATSDLDSNQPQH
v_call: TRBV12-3/TRBV12-4; cdr3_aa: ASTHQITNEQF
v_call: TRBV30; cdr3_aa: AWSRSQDEKLF
v_call: TRBV6-4; cdr3_aa: ASSVGLSDEQF
v_call: TRBV6-2/TRBV6-3; cdr3_aa: ASSYGNEKLF
v_call: TRBV5-1; cdr3_aa: ASSGMGLANTGELF
v_call: TRBV10-3; cdr3_aa: AISESGEQY
v_call: TRBV6-1; cdr3_aa: ASSERGPGPYEQY
v_call: TRBV20-1; cdr3_aa: SASSPPTGAYEQY